Reported below is one T cell receptor beta chain. Its antigen has not been determined. Qualities for individual bases were not recorded, and no much larger clone is one base off. TCRbeta CDR3 regions were amplified from genomic DNA by means of the immunoSEQ Assay, a bias-controlled multiplex PCR. As for the original processing: The number of nucleated cells in each sample was estimated from the amplification of reference gene primers within the assay. To quantify the absolute abundance of each unique TCRbeta CDR3 rearrangement, sequence reads were collapsed and filtered. For each sample, productive Simpson clonality was calculated as the square root of Simpson's diversity index across productive rearrangements. TCRdb holds this immuneACCESS table with in-frame rearrangements only. Some clones are missing; in checked studies, unresolved V genes explain under half, and the rest has no known cause. V, J and clone size reflect that table, while D and trimming were determined from the DNA. The sample table holds 75,000 to 100,000 clones, of which around 90% were seen once. Of the sample, roughly 5.4% is held by the ten largest clones.

These data come from a study of blood T cell repertoires in COVID-19 (dated by TCRdb to the early 2020s). Broadly, across the study: Samples covering the acute and convalescent phases of COVID-19 were provided by collaborators in the United States, Italy and Spain. The repertoires were made available in a free public database intended to serve as a resource for research on the immune response to SARS-CoV-2. Samples came from the ongoing ImmuneRACE study (first 160 participants) plus 1,254 subjects from 6 global collaborators. Sample metadata almost always included a de-identified subject ID, COVID-19 status, age in years and sex. Where HLA class I and class II types were available, the types were taken from metadata supplied by the sample provider, not from assay-based typing. The prospective study material was composed of cDNA or gDNA derived from T cells, B-cell-depleted T cells, or PBMCs. The dataset comprised deeply sampled blood TCRbeta repertoires from subjects exposed to, actively infected with, or recovered from COVID-19. Overall study outcomes, separate from this receptor: The amount of clinical and demographic metadata varied by source and participant and was provided uncurated.

The collaborating institutions used their own protocols to collect whole blood in K2EDTA tubes. For TCRbeta analysis, collaborator samples were shipped as frozen whole blood, as isolated PBMCs, or as DNA extracted from either sample type. The CDR1 and CDR2 encoded by the germline V gene are SGHDT and YYEEEE. Taken from cysteine to phenylalanine, the CDR3 has 16 residues. The kept DNA is CDR3 alone, 48 bases in frame from the first base. For this chain, trimming is 4 bases at the V end and 2 bases at the J end, and the number of junction bases without a gene match is 8. This receptor was taken from a man aged 55 to 70 with acute or convalescent COVID-19. This receptor chain uses TRBV5-6 and TRBJ2-1; TRBD1 matches 8 bases in the middle. The sample taken for sequencing was peripheral blood. The CDR3 here reads CASSVLGQGAYNEQFF. The base sequence is TGTGCCAGCAGCGTACTCGGACAGGGCGCCTACAATGAGCAGTTCTTC. Full variable domain (CDR3 extended with the reference TRBV5-6 and TRBJ2-1 proteins): DAGVTQSPTHLIKTRGQQVTLRCSPKSGHDTVSWYQQALGQGPQFIFQYYEEEERQRGNFPDRFSGHQFPNYSSELNVNALLLGDSALYLCASSVLGQGAYNEQFFGPGTRLTVL.